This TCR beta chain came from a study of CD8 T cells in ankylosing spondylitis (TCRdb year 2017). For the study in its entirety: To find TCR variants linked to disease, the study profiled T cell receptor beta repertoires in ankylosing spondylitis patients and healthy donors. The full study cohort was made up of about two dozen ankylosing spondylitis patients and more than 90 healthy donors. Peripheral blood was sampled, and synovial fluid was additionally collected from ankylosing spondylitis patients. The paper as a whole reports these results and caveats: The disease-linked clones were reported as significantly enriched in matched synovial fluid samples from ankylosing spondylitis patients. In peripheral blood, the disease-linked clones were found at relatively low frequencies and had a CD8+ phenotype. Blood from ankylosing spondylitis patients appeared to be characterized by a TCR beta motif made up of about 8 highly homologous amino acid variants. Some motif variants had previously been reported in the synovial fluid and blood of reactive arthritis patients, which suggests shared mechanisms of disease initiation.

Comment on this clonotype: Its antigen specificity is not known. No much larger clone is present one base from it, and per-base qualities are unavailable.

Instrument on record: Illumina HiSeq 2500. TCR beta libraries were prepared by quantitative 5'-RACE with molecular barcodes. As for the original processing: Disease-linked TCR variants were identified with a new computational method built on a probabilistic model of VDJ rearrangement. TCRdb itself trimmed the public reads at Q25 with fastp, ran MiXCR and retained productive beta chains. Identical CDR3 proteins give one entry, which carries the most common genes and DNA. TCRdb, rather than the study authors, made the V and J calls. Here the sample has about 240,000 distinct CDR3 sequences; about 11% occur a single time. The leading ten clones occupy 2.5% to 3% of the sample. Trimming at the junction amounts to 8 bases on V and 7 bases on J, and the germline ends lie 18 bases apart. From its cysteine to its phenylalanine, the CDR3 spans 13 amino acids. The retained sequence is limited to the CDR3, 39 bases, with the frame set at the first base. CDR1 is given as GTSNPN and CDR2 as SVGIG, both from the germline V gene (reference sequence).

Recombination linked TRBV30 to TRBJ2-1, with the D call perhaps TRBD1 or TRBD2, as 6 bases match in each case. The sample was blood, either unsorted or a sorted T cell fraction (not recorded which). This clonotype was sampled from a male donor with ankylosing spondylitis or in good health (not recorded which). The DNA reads TGTGCCGGGACGGGGGCCTCGGGAAATGAGCAGTTCTTC. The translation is CAGTGASGNEQFF.